This TCR beta chain was identified during a study of blood T cells in healthy people across ages. Findings and caveats of the study: Diversity estimates drawn from one million T cells were deemed underestimates. Older individuals had lower TCR beta diversity per million T cells (the decline was roughly linear).

V trimming: 2 bases; J trimming: 5 bases; junction bases outside the gene matches: 3. This CDR3 is built from 15 residues. Germline lookup yields CDR1 ENHRY and CDR2 SYGVKD. For this clonotype: Its antigen is not identified.

The donors, aged roughly 6 to 100, were healthy Caucasians from Russia. With a J-beta primer mix and a sample-barcoded 5' primer, a second PCR ran about 6 to 11 cycles. Each CDR3 protein gets one entry after TCRdb re-called the 5' RACE reads with MiXCR. The sample records 1.5 million to 2 million distinct CDR3 sequences, 49% being singletons. This clonotype was obtained from a middle-aged woman in good health. The rearrangement links TRBV10-3 to TRBJ1-6, with 7 positions matching TRBD1. Sequenced input: blood. CDR3 sequence: CAISEGQGDNSPLHF. CDR3 DNA sequence: TGTGCCATCAGTGAGGGCCAGGGGGATAATTCACCCCTCCACTTT.